This paragraph reports one TCR beta chain. The antigen remains undetermined. At one boundary the junction diverges from the germline segment, which might be a read error. Collection occurred without any documented infections or immune events in donors. This sample is part of a study of identifying expanded T cells in peripheral blood. Study-level points and caveats: Variance in clone template counts between two-week samples significantly increased with total template count across all healthy donors.

Sequenced by immunoSEQ multiplex PCR; TCRdb stores in-frame clones only, minus some. The sample holds approximately 120,000 clones, 84% seen once. The CDR3 is 13 amino acids. Looked up from germline, CDR1 is MNHEY and CDR2 is SMNVEV (reference sequence). The receptor's source is a person between 18 and 75 years old in good health. Sequencing was done on a sample of blood. The genes are TRBV27 and TRBJ2-3, with TRBD2 matching over 8 bases. CDR3 residues: CASSLRVGIGGDF. The CDR3 region has the DNA TGTGCCAGCAGTTTACGGGTGGGCATCGGGGGGGATTTT.